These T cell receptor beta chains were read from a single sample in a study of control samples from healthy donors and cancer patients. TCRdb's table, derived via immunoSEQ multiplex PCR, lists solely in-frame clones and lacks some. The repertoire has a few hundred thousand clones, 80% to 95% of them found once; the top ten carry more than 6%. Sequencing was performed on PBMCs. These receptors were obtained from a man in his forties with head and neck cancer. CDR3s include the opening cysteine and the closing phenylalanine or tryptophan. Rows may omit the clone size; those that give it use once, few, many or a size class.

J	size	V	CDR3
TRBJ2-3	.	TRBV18	CASSPGQGADTQYF
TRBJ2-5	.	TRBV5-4	CASSLFVSGQETQYF
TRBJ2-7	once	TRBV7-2	CASSSGRYEQYF
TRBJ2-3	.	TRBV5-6	CASSLGGGASDTQYF
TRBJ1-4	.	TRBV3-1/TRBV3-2	CASSQDLGDSYMGKLFF
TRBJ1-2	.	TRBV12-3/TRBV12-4	CASSRTGWNGYTF
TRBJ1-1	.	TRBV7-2	CASSLEVKMNTEAFF
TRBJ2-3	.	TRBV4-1	CASSQESSGDGYF
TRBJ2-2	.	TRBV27	CASSLSGHSGELFF
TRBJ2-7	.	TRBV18	CASSPGQGFEDEQYF
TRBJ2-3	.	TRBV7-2	CASSPRLAGGSTDTQYF
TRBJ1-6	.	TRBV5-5	CASSPWDSRNSPLHF
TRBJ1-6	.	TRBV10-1	CATLPGRPNSPLHF
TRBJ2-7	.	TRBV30	CAWISPAVSSYEQYF
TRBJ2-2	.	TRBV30	CASGRGSGELFF